Shown below are 8 T cell receptor beta chains from a single sample sequenced in a study of blood T cell repertoires in COVID-19. Data came from immunoSEQ multiplex PCR; TCRdb stores just in-frame clones and leaves some out. Among roughly 250,000 clones listed, roughly nine tenths were seen once. Input material: peripheral blood. The receptor set was obtained from a woman between 25 and 40 years old with COVID-19, enrolled during active disease.

This clone appeared once. The genes are TRBV7-9 and TRBJ2-7, with 7 nucleotides matching TRBD1. CDR1 is SEHNR and CDR2 is FQNEAQ in the germline V gene (reference sequence). Unmatched junction bases numbered 1, after V lost 3 bases and J lost 2 bases. This CDR3 is built from 13 residues. CDR3 nucleotide sequence: TGTGCCAGCAGCTTTAGGGGGCCCTACGAGCAGTACTTC. This gives the protein CASSFRGPYEQYF.

This clone was recorded once. The rearrangement links TRBV5-1 to TRBJ1-3; 7 positions agree with TRBD1. V shed 6 bases, J shed 0 bases, and the junction held 3 bases outside the gene matches. CDR1 and CDR2 (germline): SGHRS, YFSETQ. CDR3 size: 14 residues. For the CDR3, the DNA is TGCGCCAGCACCACAGGGGTCTCTGGAAACACCATATATTTT. Protein: CASTTGVSGNTIYF.

This clone was seen repeatedly, ten times or more. The chain joins TRBV4-1 to TRBJ1-1; D is ambiguous. Germline assignment: CDR1 MGHRA and CDR2 YSYEKL. Trimming removed 8 bases from V and 3 bases from J, with 16 bases in between. The CDR3 totals 14 residues. In nucleotides, the CDR3 is TGCGCCAGCTCGCCTAGACTCAGAGACACTGAAGCTTTCTTT. It translates to CASSPRLRDTEAFF.

The genes are TRBV30 and TRBJ1-2; 8 bases map to TRBD1. There are 16 residues in the CDR3. V dropped 2 bases and J dropped 2; count of bases not matched to a gene: 10. The germline V gene encodes CDR1 GTSNPN and CDR2 SVGIG (reference sequence). The CDR3 region is CAWSLTGVLHNYGYTF. For the CDR3, the DNA is TGTGCCTGGAGTTTGACAGGGGTCCTACACAACTATGGCTACACCTTC.

As for this clone: Other DNA sequences within the sample encode an identical CDR3. The chain couples TRBV3-1 (or the pseudogene TRBV3-2) to TRBJ2-7, with no clear D. V gave up 1 base and J gave up 2 bases, with 3 bases separating them. The CDR3 is 12 amino acids. Germline V CDR1 and CDR2: LGHDT, YNNKEL (reference sequence). The CDR3 spells CASSQGAYEQYF. The CDR3 DNA is TGTGCCAGCAGCCAAGGCGCCTACGAGCAGTACTTC.

The chain employs TRBV28 and TRBJ1-2, with D unclear. The ends were cut back, 6 bases at V and 7 bases at J, with 12 bases in the middle. CDR3 length: 12 amino acids. Germline V gene lookup returns CDR1 MDHEN and CDR2 SYDVKM. CDR3 DNA sequence: TGTGCCAGCAGGGTCCCAGAGCGTGGCTACACCTTC. It yields the protein CASRVPERGYTF.

The V call is TRBV5-5, the J call TRBJ1-6, with 8 positions matching TRBD1. J lost 4 bases, V lost 4 bases, and 4 bases had no gene match. The CDR3 extends over 15 amino acids. The germline V gene has CDR1 SGHKS and CDR2 YYEKEE (reference sequence). In DNA, the CDR3 is TGTGCCAGCAGCCATCGGACAGGGTATAATTCACCCCTCCACTTT. The encoded protein is CASSHRTGYNSPLHF. Full variable domain (rest looked up from reference TRBV5-5 and TRBJ1-6): DAGVTQSPTHLIKTRGQQVTLRCSPISGHKSVSWYQQVLGQGPQFIFQYYEKEERGRGNFPDRFSARQFPNYSSELNVNALLLGDSALYLCASSHRTGYNSPLHFGNGTRLTVT.

V gene TRBV19 combines with J gene TRBJ2-7; tentative D call: TRBD1 (6 bases). V lost 8 bases and J lost 3, with 14 bases in between. The CDR3 spans 13 residues. Germline values: CDR1 LNHDA, CDR2 SQIVND (reference sequence). The CDR3 DNA reads as TGTGCCAGTGCCCAGGGGTTAAACTACGAGCAGTACTTC. Translating gives CASAQGLNYEQYF.